The source of this T cell receptor (beta chain) is a study of T cells in Graves' hyperthyroidism and ophthalmopathy. Findings and caveats of the study: A model built on 13 V-J features separated ophthalmopathy from stable hyperthyroidism. Ophthalmopathy, as predicted by the model, came a median 6.5 months after the prediction.

On this clonotype itself: Its antigen is still unknown.

Germline assignment: CDR1 KGHDR and CDR2 SFDVKD. The CDR3 runs 14 residues. V dropped 9 bases and J dropped 0 bases, with 10 bases sitting between them. Amplified TCR beta CDR3 regions derived from RNA transcripts. Carried out on the TCR CDR3, a first-round RT-PCR used the HTBI primer set. A single record per CDR3 protein comes from TCRdb applying MiXCR to the multiplex PCR reads. Of roughly 500,000 distinct CDR3 sequences in the sample, 46% were seen once. The clonotype comes from an adult woman with Graves' disease, either hyperthyroidism or ophthalmopathy (not recorded which). This sequence joins TRBV24-1 and TRBJ2-2; D is perhaps TRBD1 (5 bases). Specimen: peripheral blood or thyroid tissue (not recorded which). CDR3: CATLGHSNTGELFF. CDR3 sequence (DNA): TGTGCCACCCTAGGACACTCGAACACCGGGGAGCTGTTTTTT.